This T cell receptor (beta chain) is from a study of cytomegalovirus exposure and HLA in healthy donors. Study information: Membership in the Caucasian-associated ancestry cluster was found for 81% of almost 400 genotyped donors. Study-level results: CMV serostatus was the only recorded immune exposure for donors. Presence/absence analyses rested on an assumption that sequencing depth was roughly uniform across donors.

As concerns this clone: Its antigen is unidentified.

Looked up from germline, CDR1 is MGHRA and CDR2 is YSYEKL. Trimming took off 0 bases at V and 3 bases at J, with 14 bases between the two ends. This CDR3 spans 16 amino acids. 60 Vbeta and 13 Jbeta primers were used in PCR. Clones were sequenced by immunoSEQ multiplex PCR, and TCRdb holds only the in-frame ones, with some missing. The data hold more than 80,000 clones, with around nine tenths observed a single time. The clonotype comes from a man aged 25 to 45 in good health and CMV-seropositive. The chain recombines TRBV4-1 with TRBJ1-2; possibly TRBD1 for D (5 bases). The sample consisted of PBMCs. CDR3 residues: CASSQESGGAYYGYTF. CDR3 bases: TGCGCCAGCAGCCAAGAATCTGGCGGGGCCTACTATGGCTACACCTTC.